These 10 T cell receptor beta chains came from one sample sequenced in a study of regulatory T cells in long-lasting Graves disease. Construction of TCR beta libraries relied on iRepertoire HTBI primers and on Arm-PCR targeting CDR3 regions. TCRdb re-called the multiplex PCR reads with MiXCR, one entry per CDR3 protein. The sample holds fewer than 550,000 distinct CDR3 sequences, around 17% seen once. Time point described: newly diagnosed GD, antithyroid drugs for less than 3 months. PBMCs provided the RNA from which the TCR library was made. These data were likewise used in another study, on T cells in Graves' hyperthyroidism and ophthalmopathy.

The material was peripheral blood mononuclear cells (PBMCs), obtained at new diagnosis, from a patient treated with antithyroid drugs. All receptors derive from a young woman with Graves disease.

The genes are TRBV13 and TRBJ2-2, with TRBD1 matching 7 bases. CDR1 and CDR2 from the germline V gene are PRHDT and FYEKMQ (reference sequence). The CDR3 has 14 amino acids. The junction had 5 bases not matched to a gene; V was cut back by 6 bases and J by 4 bases. The CDR3 loop reads CASRPGTATGELFF. CDR3 DNA: TGTGCCAGCAGACCAGGGACAGCCACCGGGGAGCTGTTTTTT.

Note on this clonotype: This sequence may be a read error, since a much larger clone differs from it by one base. This sequence joins TRBV28 and TRBJ2-5; a weak D match, TRBD2 (6 bases). From germline, CDR1 is MDHEN and CDR2 SYDVKM. This CDR3 comprises 18 residues. V lost 5 bases to trimming and J lost 11 bases, with 33 bases between them. The CDR3 DNA reads as TGTGCCAGCAGTCCCTCGACGGGACTCCCCCTTTTATACAATGAGCAGTACTTC. This codes for CASSPSTGLPLLYNEQYF.

A few counts support this clonotype. The rearrangement joins TRBV5-1 to TRBJ1-2; maybe TRBD1 (5 bases). V was clipped by 4 bases and J by 4 bases, with 14 bases between them. The CDR3 contains 14 residues. Germline CDR1 and CDR2: SGHRS and YFSETQ. The CDR3 nucleotides read TGCGCCAGCAGCCCCGGCGAGGGGTCCTATGGCTACACCTTC. It codes for CASSPGEGSYGYTF.

At least ten counts were recorded for this clonotype. V usage is TRBV24-1 and J usage is TRBJ1-1, with TRBD1 as a possible D gene (6 bases). The germline CDR1 and CDR2 sequences are KGHDR and SFDVKD. V was pared by 5 bases and J by 5 bases, with 11 bases between. The CDR3 sequence is 13 residues long. For the CDR3, the DNA is TGTGCCACCAGTGTGGGGGCTTGGACTGAAGCTTTCTTT. Protein: CATSVGAWTEAFF.

This clonotype came up many times. The V call is TRBV5-6, the J call TRBJ2-1; the match to TRBD1 covers 7 bases. Trimming cost V 0 bases and J 10 bases; bases outside gene matches: 1. This CDR3 is 12 amino acids long. Germline values: CDR1 SGHDT, CDR2 YYEEEE. The CDR3 reads CASSLGDSEQFF. The CDR3, as DNA: TGTGCCAGCAGCTTGGGGGACAGCGAGCAGTTCTTC.

This clonotype was detected many times. This chain connects TRBV6-5 to TRBJ1-2; 7 bases fit TRBD1. V shed 4 bases, J shed 2 bases, and the junction held 4 bases outside the gene matches. CDR1 MNHEY and CDR2 SVGAGI come from the germline V gene. The CDR3 spans 14 residues. CDR3 sequence reads: CASSSRQGNYGYTF. The DNA for the CDR3 is TGTGCCAGCAGTTCCAGACAGGGCAACTATGGCTACACCTTC.

The chain uses TRBV7-9 and TRBJ2-1; no clear D gene. Looked up from germline, CDR1 is SEHNR and CDR2 is FQNEAQ (reference sequence). Trimming removed 6 bases from V and 7 bases from J, with 13 bases in between. This CDR3 comprises 13 residues. In DNA form, the CDR3 reads TGTGCCAGCAGGCGGAACAGTGTAAATGAGCAGTTCTTC. Residues: CASRRNSVNEQFF.

Only a few counts were recorded for this clonotype. The rearrangement uses TRBV20-1 and TRBJ2-2, with 12 bases lining up with TRBD2. Trimming at V came to 1 base and at J to 9 bases, leaving 9 bases not matched to a gene. The CDR3 is 16 residues long. CDR1 and CDR2 (germline): DFQATT, SNEGSKA (reference sequence). This CDR3 reads CSARGASGRAPRELFF. Written as DNA, the CDR3 is TGCAGTGCTAGAGGAGCTAGCGGGAGGGCTCCCCGGGAGCTGTTTTTT.

With respect to this clonotype: It may be a read error: a sequence one base away is much more abundant. V is TRBV3-1 and J is TRBJ1-1, with D perhaps matching TRBD1 (5 bases). Germline lookup yields CDR1 LGHDT and CDR2 YNNKEL (reference sequence). The CDR3 has 14 amino acids. Here the CDR3 reads CACSQNRMNTEAFF. The CDR3 nucleotides read TGTGCCTGCAGCCAAAACAGGATGAACACTGAAGCTTTCTTT.

Many counts were recorded for this clonotype. The genes are TRBV7-3 and TRBJ1-1, with TRBD1 identical over 7 bases. The germline V gene has CDR1 SGHTA and CDR2 FQGTGA. The CDR3 covers 16 residues. Trimming cost V 4 bases and J 3 bases; bases outside gene matches: 11. The CDR3 loop is CASSSIDRVVYTEAFF. The DNA for the CDR3 is TGTGCCAGCAGCTCCATCGACAGGGTGGTTTACACTGAAGCTTTCTTT.